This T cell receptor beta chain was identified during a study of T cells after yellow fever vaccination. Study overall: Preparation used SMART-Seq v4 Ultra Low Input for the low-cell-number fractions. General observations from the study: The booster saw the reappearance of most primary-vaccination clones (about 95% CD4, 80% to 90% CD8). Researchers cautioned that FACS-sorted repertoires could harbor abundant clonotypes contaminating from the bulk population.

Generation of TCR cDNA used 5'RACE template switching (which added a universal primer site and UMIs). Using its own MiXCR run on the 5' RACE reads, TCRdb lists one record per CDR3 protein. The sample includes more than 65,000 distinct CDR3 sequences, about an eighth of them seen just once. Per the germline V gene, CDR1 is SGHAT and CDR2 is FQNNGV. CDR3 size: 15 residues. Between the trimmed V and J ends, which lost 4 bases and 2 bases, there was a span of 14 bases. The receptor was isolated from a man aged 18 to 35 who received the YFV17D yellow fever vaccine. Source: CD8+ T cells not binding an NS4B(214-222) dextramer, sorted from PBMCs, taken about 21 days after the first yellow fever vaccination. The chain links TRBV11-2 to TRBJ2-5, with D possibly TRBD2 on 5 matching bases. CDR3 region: CASSSSGGEQETQYF. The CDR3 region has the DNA TGTGCCAGCAGCTCCTCCGGTGGGGAGCAAGAGACCCAGTACTTC. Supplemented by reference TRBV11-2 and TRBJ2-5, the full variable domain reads EAGVAQSPRYKIIEKRQSVAFWCNPISGHATLYWYQQILGQGPKLLIQFQNNGVVDDSQLPKDRFSAERLKGVDSTLKIQPAKLEDSAVYLCASSSSGGEQETQYFGPGTRLLVL.